This T cell receptor (beta chain) was documented in a study of blood T cells in healthy people across ages. Study in general: About one barcoded beta molecule was captured per two T cells (by template switching).

Comment on this clonotype: Antigen unknown.

With a J-beta primer mix and a sample-barcoded 5' primer, a second PCR ran about 7 to 11 cycles. TCRdb redid the calling of the 5' RACE reads with MiXCR, one entry per CDR3 protein. This sample carries over a million distinct CDR3 sequences, roughly 43% of them seen once, and the ten largest clones take less than 5%. Overall study results and limits: CMV status of donors was unknown, possibly confounding expanded clonotype changes.

The sequence was obtained from a young woman in good health. Sample: blood.

CDR3: CASSSIRQWWTEAFF. CDR3 sequence (DNA): TGTGCCAGCAGCTCGATACGCCAATGGTGGACTGAAGCTTTCTTT. The V call is TRBV7-8, the J call TRBJ1-1; D ambiguous. The V and J ends lost 4 bases and 5 bases respectively, with 17 bases between them. The length of the CDR3 is 15 residues. The V gene's germline CDR1 is SGHVS and CDR2 FQNEAQ.